These 3 T cell receptor beta chains came from one sample sequenced in a study of blood T cell repertoires in COVID-19. Produced via immunoSEQ multiplex PCR; TCRdb's table is partial and in-frame only. This table has about 51,000 clones, roughly 86% appearing once. The sample consisted of peripheral blood. The receptors originated from an elderly man with active COVID-19.

The CDR3 here is CASSPIAGGNNEQFF. The DNA for the CDR3 is TGTGCCAGCAGTCCGATAGCGGGAGGCAACAATGAGCAGTTCTTC. This chain uses TRBV27 with TRBJ2-1; 10 positions agree with TRBD2. The germline V gene has CDR1 MNHEY and CDR2 SMNVEV (reference sequence). This CDR3 has 15 residues. V shed 5 bases and J 5 bases; nucleotides not matched to a gene: 6.

This rearrangement joins TRBV5-4 to TRBJ2-4, with a weak D call TRBD1 (5 bases). This CDR3 region has 16 residues. V lost 1 base and J lost 2, with 13 bases in between. Germline V gene lookup returns CDR1 SGHNT and CDR2 YYREEE (reference sequence). The DNA for the CDR3 is TGTGCCAGCAGCTTGCCCGATCAGGGTACCAAAAACATTCAGTACTTC. Protein: CASSLPDQGTKNIQYF.

J is TRBJ2-1 and V is TRBV19; 7 bases agree with TRBD1. Germline V gives CDR1 LNHDA, CDR2 SQIVND (reference sequence). This CDR3 spans 16 amino acids. With 4 bases clipped from V and 7 bases from J, the junction kept 13 bases outside the gene matches. The DNA for the CDR3 is TGTGCCAGTAGTACCCCGTCGGGACAGCAACGGAATGAGCAGTTCTTC. Encoded protein: CASSTPSGQQRNEQFF.